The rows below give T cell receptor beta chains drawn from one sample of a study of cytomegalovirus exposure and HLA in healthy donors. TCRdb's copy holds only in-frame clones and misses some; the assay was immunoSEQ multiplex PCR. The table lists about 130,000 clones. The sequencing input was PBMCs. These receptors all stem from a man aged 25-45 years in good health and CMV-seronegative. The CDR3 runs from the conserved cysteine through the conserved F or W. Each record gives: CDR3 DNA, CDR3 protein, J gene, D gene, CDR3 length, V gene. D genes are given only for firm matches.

cdr3_nt: TGTGCCTCGGGGGGGGGCTCGAGTAATGAAAAACTGTTTTTT; cdr3_aa: CASGGGSSNEKLFF; j_call: TRBJ1-4; d_call: .; cdr3_length: 14; v_call: TRBV30
cdr3_nt: TGCAGCGTTGAAGGGGGAGATACTGCTGGGCAGTACTTC; cdr3_aa: CSVEGGDTAGQYF; j_call: TRBJ2-7; d_call: .; cdr3_length: 13; v_call: TRBV29-1
cdr3_nt: TGTGCCAGCGTCGGGGCCGGGGAGCTGTTTTTT; cdr3_aa: CASVGAGELFF; j_call: TRBJ2-2; d_call: .; cdr3_length: 11; v_call: TRBV18
cdr3_nt: TGTGCCAGCACTCCGGGCGGGAGGACCTACGAGCAGTACTTC; cdr3_aa: CASTPGGRTYEQYF; j_call: TRBJ2-7; d_call: TRBD2; cdr3_length: 14; v_call: TRBV7-8
cdr3_nt: TGTGCCAGCAGTTTATCGTGGTCGGTAAACTCTGGAAACACCATATATTTT; cdr3_aa: CASSLSWSVNSGNTIYF; j_call: TRBJ1-3; d_call: .; cdr3_length: 17; v_call: TRBV27
cdr3_nt: TGTGCCAGCAGTCACCCCCGGCAGGGCTCCTACAATGAGCAGTTCTTC; cdr3_aa: CASSHPRQGSYNEQFF; j_call: TRBJ2-1; d_call: .; cdr3_length: 16; v_call: TRBV28
cdr3_nt: TGTGCCAGTAGTGAACAGGCCAGCTCCTACGAGCAGTACTTC; cdr3_aa: CASSEQASSYEQYF; j_call: TRBJ2-7; d_call: .; cdr3_length: 14; v_call: TRBV19
cdr3_nt: TGCGCCAGCAGCCCGACAGCCCTGACAGGGGTGGAGACCCAGTACTTC; cdr3_aa: CASSPTALTGVETQYF; j_call: TRBJ2-5; d_call: TRBD1; cdr3_length: 16; v_call: TRBV5-1
cdr3_nt: TGTGCCAGCAGTGGGCTTGCGGGGGGGGCAGATACGCAGTATTTT; cdr3_aa: CASSGLAGGADTQYF; j_call: TRBJ2-3; d_call: TRBD2; cdr3_length: 15; v_call: TRBV11-2
cdr3_nt: TGTGCCAGCACCCTAGGACTAGCGGGATACCTCGCCTACGAGCAGTACTTC; cdr3_aa: CASTLGLAGYLAYEQYF; j_call: TRBJ2-7; d_call: TRBD2; cdr3_length: 17; v_call: TRBV5-6
cdr3_nt: TGTGCCAGCACCCTAACTAGCGGGAACACCGGGGAGCTGTTTTTT; cdr3_aa: CASTLTSGNTGELFF; j_call: TRBJ2-2; d_call: TRBD2; cdr3_length: 15; v_call: TRBV27
cdr3_nt: TGTGCCAGCAGCCCCGGGACTAGTCAGTTCTTC; cdr3_aa: CASSPGTSQFF; j_call: TRBJ2-1; d_call: TRBD2; cdr3_length: 11; v_call: TRBV7-8
cdr3_nt: TGCGCCAGCAGCTTGGAGTCAGACTATGGCTACACCTTC; cdr3_aa: CASSLESDYGYTF; j_call: TRBJ1-2; d_call: .; cdr3_length: 13; v_call: TRBV5-1
cdr3_nt: TGTGCCAGCAGCCCACAGGGGGCAGGGACTGAAGCTTTCTTT; cdr3_aa: CASSPQGAGTEAFF; j_call: TRBJ1-1; d_call: TRBD1; cdr3_length: 14; v_call: TRBV9
cdr3_nt: TGTGCCAGCACAGGGGGCGTCGTAGATACGCAGTATTTT; cdr3_aa: CASTGGVVDTQYF; j_call: TRBJ2-3; d_call: TRBD1; cdr3_length: 13; v_call: TRBV2
cdr3_nt: TGTGCCAGCAGCTCGGGACTAGCGGGAGTAGGAGATACGCAGTATTTT; cdr3_aa: CASSSGLAGVGDTQYF; j_call: TRBJ2-3; d_call: TRBD2; cdr3_length: 16; v_call: TRBV5-6
cdr3_nt: TGTGCCAGCAGCCCAAGACTAGCGGGAGGGTATGAGCAGTTCTTC; cdr3_aa: CASSPRLAGGYEQFF; j_call: TRBJ2-1; d_call: TRBD2; cdr3_length: 15; v_call: TRBV5-6
cdr3_nt: TGTGCCAGCAGCCTAAGTGGGGACAGAAACACCATATATTTT; cdr3_aa: CASSLSGDRNTIYF; j_call: TRBJ1-3; d_call: .; cdr3_length: 14; v_call: TRBV4-2
cdr3_nt: TGTGCCAGCAGCTTAGACAGCCAAATGAACACTGAAGCTTTCTTT; cdr3_aa: CASSLDSQMNTEAFF; j_call: TRBJ1-1; d_call: .; cdr3_length: 15; v_call: TRBV7-8
cdr3_nt: TGCGCCAGCAGCTTGGTACAGATGGGCGATGAGCAGTTCTTC; cdr3_aa: CASSLVQMGDEQFF; j_call: TRBJ2-1; d_call: .; cdr3_length: 14; v_call: TRBV5-1
cdr3_nt: TGTGCCAGCAGGGACGCCTTGAGCGGCAGCAATCAGCCCCAGCATTTT; cdr3_aa: CASRDALSGSNQPQHF; j_call: TRBJ1-5; d_call: .; cdr3_length: 16; v_call: TRBV2
cdr3_nt: TGCGCCAGCAGCCAAGGCCAGGGGATGTACGAGCAGTACTTC; cdr3_aa: CASSQGQGMYEQYF; j_call: TRBJ2-7; d_call: .; cdr3_length: 14; v_call: TRBV4-1
cdr3_nt: TGTGCCAGCAGCCCCGGACTAGCGGGAGGGCACGCAGATACGCAGTATTTT; cdr3_aa: CASSPGLAGGHADTQYF; j_call: TRBJ2-3; d_call: TRBD2; cdr3_length: 17; v_call: TRBV7-3
cdr3_nt: TGTGCCAGCAGCGGTAGTGGACTAGCGGGAGAGAATGAGCAGTTCTTC; cdr3_aa: CASSGSGLAGENEQFF; j_call: TRBJ2-1; d_call: TRBD2; cdr3_length: 16; v_call: TRBV7-9
cdr3_nt: TGTGCCAGCGCTCCGGACAGGAGAAATATCGAGACCCAGTACTTC; cdr3_aa: CASAPDRRNIETQYF; j_call: TRBJ2-5; d_call: TRBD1; cdr3_length: 15; v_call: TRBV2
cdr3_nt: TGTGCCAGCAGCTTACCCCCGACAGGGCTGAACACTGAAGCTTTCTTT; cdr3_aa: CASSLPPTGLNTEAFF; j_call: TRBJ1-1; d_call: TRBD1; cdr3_length: 16; v_call: TRBV7-9
cdr3_nt: TGTGCCAGTAGTATCGAATTAGTTGGCGGGGGAAACACAGATACGCAGTATTTT; cdr3_aa: CASSIELVGGGNTDTQYF; j_call: TRBJ2-3; d_call: TRBD2; cdr3_length: 18; v_call: TRBV19
cdr3_nt: TGTGCCACCAGCAGACAGGGGAGCAATCAGCCCCAGCATTTT; cdr3_aa: CATSRQGSNQPQHF; j_call: TRBJ1-5; d_call: .; cdr3_length: 14; v_call: TRBV15
cdr3_nt: TGTGCCTTGTACAGGGGGCTTTTGCCTGAGGCTTTCTTT; cdr3_aa: CALYRGLLPEAFF; j_call: TRBJ1-1; d_call: TRBD1; cdr3_length: 13; v_call: TRBV30
cdr3_nt: TGTGCCAGCAAACAGAGCGGGACAGGGGACGACGAGCAGTACTTC; cdr3_aa: CASKQSGTGDDEQYF; j_call: TRBJ2-7; d_call: TRBD1; cdr3_length: 15; v_call: TRBV2
cdr3_nt: TGCAGCGTTGGGACTAGCGGGAGGAATCAGTTCTTC; cdr3_aa: CSVGTSGRNQFF; j_call: TRBJ2-1; d_call: TRBD2; cdr3_length: 12; v_call: TRBV29-1
cdr3_nt: TGCAGCGTTCCCGGGACAGGGAAAGCTTTCTTT; cdr3_aa: CSVPGTGKAFF; j_call: TRBJ1-1; d_call: TRBD1; cdr3_length: 11; v_call: TRBV29-1
cdr3_nt: TGTGCCAGCAGCCCCTGGGGGACTAGCGGTCTTGGCTCCTACAATGAGCAGTTCTTC; cdr3_aa: CASSPWGTSGLGSYNEQFF; j_call: TRBJ2-1; d_call: TRBD2; cdr3_length: 19; v_call: TRBV7-2
cdr3_nt: TGTGCCTGGAGTGTTGTCTCCGGCACAGATACGCAGTATTTT; cdr3_aa: CAWSVVSGTDTQYF; j_call: TRBJ2-3; d_call: .; cdr3_length: 14; v_call: TRBV30
cdr3_nt: TGTGCCAGCACCGCCGGGACAGCCCATCAGCCCCAGCATTTT; cdr3_aa: CASTAGTAHQPQHF; j_call: TRBJ1-5; d_call: TRBD1; cdr3_length: 14; v_call: TRBV6-4
cdr3_nt: TGCGCCAGCAGCTTTTTCCCTCGAGGTAGAGTGGGTGAAAAACTGTTTTTT; cdr3_aa: CASSFFPRGRVGEKLFF; j_call: TRBJ1-4; d_call: .; cdr3_length: 17; v_call: TRBV5-1
cdr3_nt: TGTGCCAGCAGCTTGGCCGCGGGGGCTAGCAATCAGCCCCAGCATTTT; cdr3_aa: CASSLAAGASNQPQHF; j_call: TRBJ1-5; d_call: .; cdr3_length: 16; v_call: TRBV5-6
cdr3_nt: TGTGCCAGCAGACATCGACTAGCGGGTTCCTACGAGCAGTACTTC; cdr3_aa: CASRHRLAGSYEQYF; j_call: TRBJ2-7; d_call: TRBD2; cdr3_length: 15; v_call: TRBV2
cdr3_nt: TGTGCCAGCAGCGAAAGCGGAAACTCCTACAATGAGCAGTTCTTC; cdr3_aa: CASSESGNSYNEQFF; j_call: TRBJ2-1; d_call: .; cdr3_length: 15; v_call: TRBV9
cdr3_nt: TGTGCCAGCAGTGAAGAAAGGGGGTTGGAGCAGTTCTTC; cdr3_aa: CASSEERGLEQFF; j_call: TRBJ2-1; d_call: .; cdr3_length: 13; v_call: TRBV6-4
cdr3_nt: TGCGCCAGCAGCCGGACTAGCTCGACCACAGATACGCAGTATTTT; cdr3_aa: CASSRTSSTTDTQYF; j_call: TRBJ2-3; d_call: TRBD2; cdr3_length: 15; v_call: TRBV5-1
cdr3_nt: TGTGCCAGCAGCTCGATCAGCGGGAGGGCCTACAATGAGCAGTTCTTC; cdr3_aa: CASSSISGRAYNEQFF; j_call: TRBJ2-1; d_call: TRBD2; cdr3_length: 16; v_call: TRBV11-2
cdr3_nt: TGTGCCAGCAGCTTAGCCGGGTTCACTGAAGCTTTCTTT; cdr3_aa: CASSLAGFTEAFF; j_call: TRBJ1-1; d_call: .; cdr3_length: 13; v_call: TRBV7-8
cdr3_nt: TGCGCCAGCAGCCAAGACGGGGGAGGACCATACGAGCAGTACTTC; cdr3_aa: CASSQDGGGPYEQYF; j_call: TRBJ2-7; d_call: .; cdr3_length: 15; v_call: TRBV4-1
cdr3_nt: TGTGCCAGCAGCCTGGACAGGGGGACCGAGACCCAGTACTTC; cdr3_aa: CASSLDRGTETQYF; j_call: TRBJ2-5; d_call: TRBD1; cdr3_length: 14; v_call: TRBV11-2
cdr3_nt: TGTGCCAGTAGGCAGTTCGGACTGGATGTGGGGGAGCAGTACTTC; cdr3_aa: CASRQFGLDVGEQYF; j_call: TRBJ2-7; d_call: .; cdr3_length: 15; v_call: TRBV19
cdr3_nt: TGTGCCAGAGACAGGACCCAAGAGACCCAGTACTTC; cdr3_aa: CARDRTQETQYF; j_call: TRBJ2-5; d_call: .; cdr3_length: 12; v_call: TRBV19
cdr3_nt: TGTGCCAGCTCACCGGAGACGGTCAGGGCCACGAACACCGGGGAGCTGTTTTTT; cdr3_aa: CASSPETVRATNTGELFF; j_call: TRBJ2-2; d_call: .; cdr3_length: 18; v_call: TRBV18
cdr3_nt: TGTGCCAGCAGCTTCCGGGGGAGGAACACTGAAGCTTTCTTT; cdr3_aa: CASSFRGRNTEAFF; j_call: TRBJ1-1; d_call: .; cdr3_length: 14; v_call: TRBV11-1
cdr3_nt: TGTGCCAGCAGCTTAGTGGGGCCGTCCTACGAGCAGTACTTC; cdr3_aa: CASSLVGPSYEQYF; j_call: TRBJ2-7; d_call: .; cdr3_length: 14; v_call: TRBV11-1
cdr3_nt: TGTGCCAGCAGTTCCCCGGACAGGGGAGGCAATCAGCCCCAGCATTTT; cdr3_aa: CASSSPDRGGNQPQHF; j_call: TRBJ1-5; d_call: TRBD1; cdr3_length: 16; v_call: TRBV28
cdr3_nt: TGTGCCAGCAGCTTAACCTATAGCGGGTACAATGAGCAGTTCTTC; cdr3_aa: CASSLTYSGYNEQFF; j_call: TRBJ2-1; d_call: TRBD2; cdr3_length: 15; v_call: TRBV7-3
cdr3_nt: TGTGCCAGCAGCCAAGAAGCGGTGGCTTTCTTT; cdr3_aa: CASSQEAVAFF; j_call: TRBJ1-1; d_call: .; cdr3_length: 11; v_call: TRBV14
cdr3_nt: TGCGCCAGCAGCCAAGACTGGGACAGATATAATTCACCCCTCCACTTT; cdr3_aa: CASSQDWDRYNSPLHF; j_call: TRBJ1-6; d_call: TRBD1; cdr3_length: 16; v_call: TRBV4-1